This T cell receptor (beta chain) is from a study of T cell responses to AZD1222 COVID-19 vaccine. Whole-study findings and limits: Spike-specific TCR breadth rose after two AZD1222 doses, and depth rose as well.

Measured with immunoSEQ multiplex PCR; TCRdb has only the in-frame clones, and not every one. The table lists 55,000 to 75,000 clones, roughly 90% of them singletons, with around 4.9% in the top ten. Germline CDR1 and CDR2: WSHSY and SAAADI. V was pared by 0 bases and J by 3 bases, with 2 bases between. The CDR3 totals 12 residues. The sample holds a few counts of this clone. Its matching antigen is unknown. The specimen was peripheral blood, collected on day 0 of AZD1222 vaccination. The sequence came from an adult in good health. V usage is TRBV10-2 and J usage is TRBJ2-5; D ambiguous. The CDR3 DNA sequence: TGCGCCAGCAGTGAGTCGGAAGAGACCCAGTACTTC. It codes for CASSESEETQYF.